The 19 T cell receptor beta chains reported below all come from one sample, sequenced in a study of T cells in Graves' hyperthyroidism and ophthalmopathy. Amplified regions were TCR beta CDR3 sequences from RNA transcripts. When the TCR CDR3 underwent first-round RT-PCR, the HTBI primer set was used. TCRdb processed the multiplex PCR reads anew with MiXCR; each CDR3 protein has one entry. The table lists 300,000 to 350,000 distinct CDR3 sequences, around a sixth of them singletons, with around 15% in the top ten. The sequencing input was blood. The receptor source for this set is a woman between 40 and 55 years old with Graves' ophthalmopathy.

This clonotype was picked up many times. V usage is TRBV6-1 and J usage is TRBJ2-5; D call uncertain. The CDR3 has 16 amino acids. Looked up from germline, CDR1 is MNHNS and CDR2 is SASEGT. V was shortened by 8 bases and J by 2 bases, with 21 bases between the two germline ends. CDR3 protein: CASPRAPGARQETQYF. Here the CDR3 DNA reads TGTGCCAGCCCCCGGGCCCCTGGAGCCCGACAAGAGACCCAGTACTTC.

Remarks on this clonotype: A much larger clone is a single base away; this may be a read error. Here the CDR3 DNA reads TGTGCCTGGAACCGACTGAACACTGAAGCTTTCTTT. It codes for CAWNRLNTEAFF. The J gene is TRBJ1-1, the V gene TRBV30; D ambiguous. There are 12 residues in the CDR3. V was cut by 4 bases and J by 0 bases, with 6 bases left in between. The germline gives CDR1 GTSNPN, CDR2 SVGIG (reference sequence).

V gene TRBV6-1 combines with J gene TRBJ2-7; 9 bases map to TRBD2. CDR1 and CDR2 from the germline V gene are MNHNS and SASEGT. Trimming took 4 bases from V and 8 from J; bases not matched to a gene: 3. The CDR3 loop spans 12 amino acids. The CDR3 sequence is CASSATSGQQYF. The DNA of the CDR3 is TGTGCCAGCAGTGCGACTAGCGGCCAGCAGTACTTC.

This clonotype has a count of ten or more. V and J are TRBV27 and TRBJ1-1, with D possibly matching TRBD1 (6 bases). The CDR3 has 14 amino acids. Between the trimmed V and J ends, which lost 5 bases and 1 base, there was a span of 11 bases. CDR1 and CDR2 (germline): MNHEY, SMNVEV (reference sequence). The CDR3 protein is CASSRQVENTEAFF. The CDR3 DNA follows: TGTGCCAGCAGTAGACAGGTTGAGAACACTGAAGCTTTCTTT.

The table lists this clonotype with many counts. The genes are TRBV20-1 and TRBJ2-7; TRBD1 aligns across 8 bases. In germline, CDR1 is DFQATT, CDR2 SNEGSKA (reference sequence). CDR3 length: 12 amino acids. J was trimmed by 7 bases and V by 6 bases; bases with no gene match: 8. CDR3 sequence: CSATLTGGEQYF. Written as DNA, the CDR3 is TGCAGTGCCACCTTAACAGGGGGTGAGCAGTACTTC.

This clonotype was detected ten times or more. The gene calls are TRBV6-1 and TRBJ2-7, with D tentatively TRBD2 (6 bases). The germline V gene has CDR1 MNHNS and CDR2 SASEGT. The length of the CDR3 is 14 residues. V shed 6 bases and J shed 4 bases, with 16 bases lying between them. CDR3 DNA: TGTGCCAGCAGGACGGGACTTCTAGGTTACGAGCAGTACTTC. Translation gives CASRTGLLGYEQYF.

This clonotype came up many times. The chain combines TRBV6-1 with TRBJ2-7; a possible D gene is TRBD1 (6 bases). V lost 0 bases, J lost 0 bases, and 12 bases lay in between. The CDR3 covers 16 residues. Per germline, CDR1 MNHNS and CDR2 SASEGT. The CDR3 reads CASSEAISGASYEQYF. The CDR3 bases are TGTGCCAGCAGTGAAGCAATCTCAGGGGCCTCCTACGAGCAGTACTTC.

This clonotype appeared once. The chain joins TRBV12-3 or TRBV12-4 to TRBJ2-7; 8 nucleotides align to TRBD2. V shed 4 bases, J shed 2 bases, and the junction held 19 bases outside the gene matches. There are 19 residues in the CDR3. The chain's CDR3 is CASSSLPPSSGSFPYEQYF. The CDR3 bases are TGTGCCAGCAGTTCCCTCCCACCGTCCAGCGGGAGTTTCCCCTACGAGCAGTACTTC.

This clonotype was recorded at least ten times. This rearrangement joins TRBV2 to TRBJ2-7; 10 bases align to TRBD2. There are 16 residues in the CDR3. J was trimmed by 4 bases and V by 5 bases; bases with no gene match: 11. Germline V gene data show CDR1 as SNHLY and CDR2 as FYNNEI. Written as DNA, the CDR3 is TGTGCCAGCAGTCTGGGACTAGCGACATCTACTTACGAGCAGTACTTC. Residues: CASSLGLATSTYEQYF.

This clonotype was counted ten times or more. The chain links TRBV18 to TRBJ2-2; TRBD2 might be the D (5 bases). Deletions cut 3 bases from V and 4 bases from J, with 12 bases between. The CDR3 sequence is 15 residues long. Germline CDR1 KGHSH, CDR2 LQKENI. CDR3 protein: CASSPPASSTGELFF. For the CDR3, the DNA is TGTGCCAGCTCACCTCCGGCTAGCAGCACCGGGGAGCTGTTTTTT.

This clonotype was recorded at least ten times. V is TRBV9 and J is TRBJ2-7, with 10 bases fitting TRBD2. The CDR3 sequence is 15 residues long. Trimming removed 0 bases from V and 6 bases from J; junction bases left unmatched: 6. Germline CDR1 reads SGDLS; CDR2 reads YYNGEE. This chain's CDR3 is CASSVVAGGPGEQYF. The CDR3 DNA reads as TGTGCCAGCAGCGTAGTAGCGGGAGGCCCGGGCGAGCAGTACTTC.

This clonotype was observed a handful of times. The chain employs TRBV11-2 and TRBJ2-7; D uncertain. CDR3 size: 17 residues. CDR1 is SGHAT, CDR2 FQNNGV, per germline. The V gene lost 2 bases and the J gene lost 1 base, with 18 bases spanning the gap. The CDR3 protein is CASSLLGTPAVSYEQYF. The CDR3 coding sequence is TGTGCCAGCAGCTTACTAGGCACGCCTGCAGTGTCCTACGAGCAGTACTTC.

Remarks on this clonotype: A much larger clone sits a single nucleotide away, making a read error possible. This chain joins TRBV20-1 and TRBJ1-5; no reliable D call. Germline loops: CDR1 DFQATT, CDR2 SNEGSKA (reference sequence). This CDR3 has 15 amino acids. CDR3: CTARTMFGPNQPQHF. For the CDR3, the DNA is TGCACTGCGCGGACCATGTTCGGGCCGAATCAGCCCCAGCATTTT.

Regarding this clonotype: A much larger clone differs from this one at a single base, so this may be a read error. The chain couples TRBV19 to TRBJ2-7; unclear D gene. Trimming shortened V by 4 bases and J by 0 bases, and 16 bases separated the two germline ends. Germline CDR1 and CDR2: LNHDA and SQIVND (reference sequence). The CDR3 spans 16 residues. The CDR3 DNA sequence: TGTGCCAGTAGTAACCCGTCTAGGGTCAGCTCCTACGAGCAGTACTTC. The encoded protein is CASSNPSRVSSYEQYF.

Of note for this clonotype: Relative to the germline gene, one junction end is altered; a read error may explain this. V and J are TRBV6-2 or TRBV6-3 and TRBJ1-2; 7 bases agree with TRBD1. The germline gives CDR1 MNHEY, CDR2 SVGEGT. This CDR3 region has 15 residues. CDR3 sequence (DNA): TGTGCCAGCATCGCGGACAGGACAGCTAACTATGGTTACACCTTC. It yields the protein CASIADRTANYGYTF.

V gene TRBV28 combines with J gene TRBJ1-6, with 7 bases that match TRBD1. The J segment lost 4 bases and the V segment lost 8 bases, leaving 2 bases of the junction unmatched. The length of the CDR3 is 13 residues. Germline CDR1 and CDR2: MDHEN and SYDVKM. CDR3 coding DNA: TGTGCCAGCGCGACAGGGTATAATTCACCCCTCCACTTT. It encodes CASATGYNSPLHF.

This clonotype showed up many times. The chain has TRBV28 and TRBJ2-2; 8 positions match TRBD2. Germline CDR1 is MDHEN and CDR2 is SYDVKM. V trimming: 4 bases; J trimming: 1 base; junction bases outside the gene matches: 17. This CDR3 is built from 20 residues. The CDR3 sequence is CASSSSSVGLVRVNTGELFF. The CDR3 DNA reads TGTGCCAGCAGTTCCTCATCTGTGGGACTAGTAAGGGTGAACACCGGGGAGCTGTTTTTT.

In this sample, this clonotype turned up many times. This chain uses TRBV10-3 with TRBJ1-2; D gene ambiguous. Germline CDR1 is ENHRY and CDR2 is SYGVKD. Trimming removed 2 bases at V and 4 bases at J, with 5 bases between. This CDR3 spans 12 amino acids. Here the CDR3 DNA reads TGTGCCATCAGTGAGGCCGCCTATGGCTACACCTTC. Its translation: CAISEAAYGYTF.

This clonotype was found many times. The rearrangement links TRBV27 to TRBJ1-2; 10 nucleotides align to TRBD1. The CDR3 length is 15 residues. Germline V lookup: CDR1 MNHEY, CDR2 SMNVEV (reference sequence). J lost 8 bases, V lost 5 bases, and 11 bases had no gene match. CDR3 protein: CASSPTGGASWGYTF. The CDR3 DNA reads as TGTGCCAGCAGTCCGACAGGGGGCGCTTCGTGGGGCTACACCTTC.